A single sample gave rise to the 31 T cell receptor beta chains below, sequenced in a study of Graves' ophthalmopathy and Graves' hyperthyroidism. From RNA, the CDR3 regions of TCR beta chains were amplified and sequenced. Second-round multiplex PCR followed a first-round RT-PCR using HTBI primers. TCRdb called the multiplex PCR reads again in MiXCR, with one record for every CDR3 protein. The sample has approximately 1.2 million distinct CDR3 sequences, about two fifths seen once; the top ten hold around 10%. The sample consisted of peripheral blood or thyroid tissue (not recorded which). These receptors came from an adult man with Graves' hyperthyroidism.

The chain recombines TRBV20-1 with TRBJ1-2, with 8 bases identical to TRBD1. CDR1 and CDR2 (germline): DFQATT, SNEGSKA (reference sequence). The trim removed 0 bases at V and 3 bases at J, leaving 6 bases unmatched. The CDR3 loop spans 15 amino acids. The CDR3 loop is CSAREVSGGHYGYTF. The CDR3 nucleotides are TGCAGTGCTAGAGAGGTTTCAGGGGGCCACTATGGCTACACCTTC.

The chain has TRBV9 and TRBJ1-1; 10 nucleotides match TRBD1. Trimming cost V 3 bases and J 1 base; bases outside gene matches: 9. The CDR3 contains 17 residues. The germline V gene encodes CDR1 SGDLS and CDR2 YYNGEE. CDR3 region: CASSASAGTGANTEAFF. Written as DNA, the CDR3 is TGTGCCAGCAGCGCGAGCGCCGGGACAGGGGCGAACACTGAAGCTTTCTTT.

This clonotype was picked up many times. This chain connects TRBV20-1 to TRBJ2-7; 11 positions agree with TRBD2. Germline lookup yields CDR1 DFQATT and CDR2 SNEGSKA (reference sequence). V dropped 4 bases and J dropped 3; count of bases not matched to a gene: 5. The CDR3 is 14 amino acids. The DNA for the CDR3 is TGCAGTGCTACGAGGGGGACTAGCGGCTACGAGCAGTACTTC. This translates into CSATRGTSGYEQYF.

V and J are TRBV10-3 and TRBJ2-5; D not resolved. This CDR3 contains 14 residues. V was pared by 4 bases and J by 5 bases, with 14 bases between. CDR1 and CDR2 from the germline V gene are ENHRY and SYGVKD. DNA for the CDR3: TGTGCCATCAGTGGGCGGCGAGGTGAGGAGACCCAGTACTTC. Translating gives CAISGRRGEETQYF.

In DNA form, the CDR3 reads TGTGCCAGCAGCTTAGAGACAGGGGGAGGTGAAAAACTGTTTTTT. Its protein product is CASSLETGGGEKLFF. The chain joins TRBV7-9 to TRBJ1-4; 9 bases agree with TRBD1. The CDR3 is made up of 15 amino acids. Unmatched junction bases numbered 4, after V lost 1 base and J lost 7 bases. Germline V gene data show CDR1 as SEHNR and CDR2 as FQNEAQ (reference sequence).

V gene TRBV10-3 combines with J gene TRBJ1-3; 7 bases agree with TRBD1. Trimming cost V 5 bases and J 10 bases; bases outside gene matches: 2. Germline V lookup: CDR1 ENHRY, CDR2 SYGVKD. This CDR3 spans 11 amino acids. The CDR3 DNA reads TGTGCCATCAGTAGACAGGGTACCATATATTTT. Protein: CAISRQGTIYF.

This clonotype was counted at least ten times. The J gene is TRBJ1-2, the V gene TRBV12-3 or TRBV12-4; TRBD1 might be the D (6 bases). With 6 bases removed from V and 3 bases from J, the gap between germline ends came to 11 bases. The CDR3 contains 13 residues. CDR3 residues: CASSHRVDYGYTF. CDR3 in DNA: TGTGCCAGCAGCCACAGGGTTGACTATGGCTACACCTTC.

The V and J genes are TRBV9 and TRBJ1-3; 8 bases are shared with TRBD1. This CDR3 spans 16 amino acids. Germline lookup yields CDR1 SGDLS and CDR2 YYNGEE. Losses at the gene ends were 4 bases for V and 1 base for J; bases not matched to a gene: 7. The CDR3 sequence: CASSPSGTGSGNTIYF. DNA of the CDR3: TGTGCCAGCAGCCCCTCGGGGACAGGATCTGGAAACACCATATATTTT.

The chain is built from TRBV7-6 and TRBJ2-3; TRBD1 is a possible D gene (6 bases). CDR1 and CDR2 (germline): SGHVS, FNYEAQ. The CDR3 loop spans 15 amino acids. Trimming removed 2 bases at V and 4 bases at J, with 13 bases between. In DNA, the CDR3 is TGTGCCAGCAGCTTAAGACCCCACAGGGCAGATACGCAGTATTTT. Protein: CASSLRPHRADTQYF.

The sample holds one count of this clonotype. J is TRBJ2-7 and V is TRBV2; 12 bases are a match to TRBD1. The CDR3 is made up of 15 amino acids. Germline trimming cut 4 bases from V and 4 bases from J; bases unmatched to any gene: 5. Per germline, CDR1 SNHLY and CDR2 FYNNEI. CDR3 amino acids: CASSAGTGGLYEQYF. CDR3 bases: TGTGCCAGCAGTGCCGGGACAGGGGGCCTTTACGAGCAGTACTTC.

V gene TRBV12-3 or TRBV12-4 combines with J gene TRBJ2-5; D is ambiguous. The CDR3 contains 14 residues. The V gene lost 5 bases and the J gene lost 3 bases, with 13 bases spanning the gap. CDR3 protein: CASSQRQYKETQYF. The CDR3 bases are TGTGCCAGCAGTCAGAGACAATATAAAGAGACCCAGTACTTC.

This chain links TRBV2 with TRBJ2-5; unclear D gene. Per germline, CDR1 SNHLY and CDR2 FYNNEI. The V end was cut by 4 bases, the J end by 2 bases, with 11 bases between. The CDR3 totals 14 residues. CDR3 nucleotide sequence: TGTGCCAGCAGTGTGGTACAGAATCAAGAGACCCAGTACTTC. Translated, it gives CASSVVQNQETQYF.

This clonotype appeared many times. V and J are TRBV7-2 and TRBJ2-2, with D hard to call. There are 11 residues in the CDR3. The germline gives CDR1 SGHTA, CDR2 FQGNSA. V shed 6 bases and J shed 6 bases, with 5 bases lying between them. The CDR3 is CASRVAGELFF. Here the CDR3 DNA reads TGTGCCAGCAGGGTCGCCGGGGAGCTGTTTTTT.

V and J are TRBV7-9 and TRBJ2-7, with 13 bases identical to TRBD2. J gave up 5 bases and V 4 bases, and 2 bases lay outside the gene matches. In germline, CDR1 is SEHNR, CDR2 FQNEAQ (reference sequence). CDR3 length: 14 amino acids. The CDR3 DNA reads TGTGCCAGCAGCTGGACTAGCGGGAGAAACGAGCAGTACTTC. Amino acids: CASSWTSGRNEQYF.

This clonotype was counted at least ten times. The CDR3 DNA reads as TGTGCCAGCAGTTGGGGACAGGGGGCTTGGGGCTACACCTTC. It codes for CASSWGQGAWGYTF. V gene TRBV6-5 combines with J gene TRBJ1-2; 12 positions match TRBD1. The CDR3 totals 14 residues. The junction had 5 bases not matched to a gene; V was cut back by 4 bases and J by 8 bases. CDR1 and CDR2 (germline): MNHEY, SVGAGI.

This clonotype was observed many times. This chain connects TRBV29-1 to TRBJ1-2, with D perhaps TRBD1 (5 bases). Trimming removed 6 bases at V and 8 bases at J, with 25 bases between. Per germline, CDR1 SQVTM and CDR2 ANQGSEA. The CDR3 has 15 residues. The CDR3 coding sequence is TGCAGCGTAACAACCGAGGGGCCCCAGCGGGGGGGCTACACCTTC. It is translated as CSVTTEGPQRGGYTF.

This clonotype was recorded a few times. This chain joins TRBV29-1 and TRBJ1-1; 12 nucleotides agree with TRBD1. Germline assignment: CDR1 SQVTM and CDR2 ANQGSEA. The CDR3 is 13 residues long. Losses at the gene ends were 6 bases for V and 11 bases for J; bases not matched to a gene: 10. CDR3 amino acids: CSVSGTGGAEAFF. The CDR3 coding sequence is TGCAGCGTCTCCGGGACAGGGGGCGCGGAGGCTTTCTTT.

This clonotype was seen a handful of times. This rearrangement joins TRBV15 to TRBJ2-7; D unclear. Looked up from germline, CDR1 is LNHNV and CDR2 is YYDKDF (reference sequence). V was cut by 3 bases and J by 3 bases, with 21 bases left in between. The CDR3 loop spans 17 amino acids. The CDR3 spells CATSSSHRPNSHYEQYF. CDR3 bases: TGTGCCACCAGCAGTTCTCACAGACCGAATTCCCACTACGAGCAGTACTTC.

V usage is TRBV20-1 and J usage is TRBJ1-1, with TRBD1 identical over 12 bases. Germline V gene lookup returns CDR1 DFQATT and CDR2 SNEGSKA (reference sequence). The V gene end was trimmed by 4 bases and the J gene end by 5 bases; junction bases not matched to a gene: 5. The CDR3 extends over 14 amino acids. For the CDR3, the DNA is TGCAGTGCTAACCGGGACAGGGGGCGAACTGAAGCTTTCTTT. Protein sequence: CSANRDRGRTEAFF.

V is TRBV7-2 and J is TRBJ1-2, with 8 bases lining up with TRBD1. The V segment lost 7 bases and the J segment 3 bases; nucleotides outside the gene matches: 10. The CDR3 spans 15 residues. Germline CDR1 SGHTA, CDR2 FQGNSA. Written as DNA, the CDR3 is TGTGCCAGCATCCTGGACAGGGCCTCTGACTATGGCTACACCTTC. This translates into CASILDRASDYGYTF. Together with reference TRBV7-2 and TRBJ1-2, the CDR3 gives the full variable domain: GAGVSQSPSNKVTEKGKDVELRCDPISGHTALYWYRQSLGQGLEFLIYFQGNSAPDKSGLPSDRFSAERTGGSVSTLTIQRTQQEDSAVYLCASILDRASDYGYTFGSGTRLTVV.

V and J are TRBV5-4 and TRBJ1-2; D uncertain. The ends were cut back, 0 bases at V and 2 bases at J, with 17 bases in the middle. The germline gives CDR1 SGHNT, CDR2 YYREEE (reference sequence). The CDR3 consists of 17 residues. The CDR3 here is CASSLAGAGSVNYGYTF. The CDR3 coding sequence is TGTGCCAGCAGCTTGGCTGGTGCGGGGTCTGTGAACTATGGCTACACCTTC. The full variable domain, rest sourced from reference TRBV5-4 and TRBJ1-2, is ETGVTQSPTHLIKTRGQQVTLRCSSQSGHNTVSWYQQALGQGPQFIFQYYREEENGRGNFPPRFSGLQFPNYSSELNVNALELDDSALYLCASSLAGAGSVNYGYTFGSGTRLTVV.

The chain is built from TRBV9 and TRBJ1-3; maybe TRBD1 (6 bases). The germline CDR1 and CDR2 sequences are SGDLS and YYNGEE. V was shortened by 4 bases and J by 2 bases, with 13 bases between the two germline ends. This CDR3 is 15 amino acids long. CDR3 sequence: CASSSQGTPGNTIYF. CDR3 sequence (DNA): TGTGCCAGCAGCTCCCAGGGGACCCCTGGAAACACCATATATTTT.

This clonotype has at least ten counts. The chain couples TRBV7-9 to TRBJ2-7; possibly TRBD1 for D (6 bases). This CDR3 has 16 amino acids. CDR1 is SEHNR and CDR2 is FQNEAQ in the germline V gene (reference sequence). The ends were cut back, 0 bases at V and 0 bases at J, with 12 bases in the middle. Here the CDR3 DNA reads TGTGCCAGCAGCTTAGCGAGCACAGGGAACTCCTACGAGCAGTACTTC. It encodes CASSLASTGNSYEQYF. The variable domain in full, completed from reference TRBV7-9 and TRBJ2-7, reads DTGVSQNPRHKITKRGQNVTFRCDPISEHNRLYWYRQTLGQGPEFLTYFQNEAQLEKSRLLSDRFSAERPKGSFSTLEIQRTEQGDSAMYLCASSLASTGNSYEQYFGPGTRLTVT.

CDR3 amino acids: CASSLGSNYTF. The CDR3 DNA reads as TGCGCCAGCAGCTTGGGGAGTAACTACACCTTC. The chain couples TRBV10-2 to TRBJ1-2; D remains ambiguous. CDR3 length: 11 residues. Deletions cut 6 bases from V and 10 bases from J, with 12 bases between. Germline V gene data show CDR1 as WSHSY and CDR2 as SAAADI.

The table lists this clonotype with many counts. Here the CDR3 DNA reads TGTGCCAGTACCAACTACAAGAAGAGCGGGGATCAGCCCCAGCATTTT. Its protein product is CASTNYKKSGDQPQHF. The chain employs TRBV19 and TRBJ1-5; no firm D call. The CDR3 length is 16 residues. Trimming stripped 7 bases from V and 5 bases from J, with 21 bases between. The germline V gene encodes CDR1 LNHDA and CDR2 SQIVND (reference sequence).

In regard to this clonotype: A much larger clone differs by one base, so this may be a read error. The chain joins TRBV19 to TRBJ2-7; D gene unclear. The V and J ends lost 9 bases and 6 bases respectively, with 18 bases between them. CDR3 length equals 13 residues. Germline V gene sequence: CDR1 LNHDA, CDR2 SQIVND (reference sequence). The CDR3 nucleotides read TGTGCCAGCTCTAGAACCTTTGGCTGCGAGCAGTACTTC. The encoded protein is CASSRTFGCEQYF. Using reference TRBV19 and TRBJ2-7 for the parts outside the CDR3, the full variable domain is DGGITQSPKYLFRKEGQNVTLSCEQNLNHDAMYWYRQDPGQGLRLIYYSQIVNDFQKGDIAEGYSVSREKKESFPLTVTSAQKNPTAFYLCASSRTFGCEQYFGPGTRLTVT.

This clonotype has only one observation. V gene TRBV2 combines with J gene TRBJ2-7; 10 bases are shared with TRBD1. Germline CDR1 is SNHLY and CDR2 is FYNNEI. Trimming took 7 bases from V and 6 from J; bases not matched to a gene: 6. The CDR3 spans 13 residues. The CDR3 DNA follows: TGTGCCAGCACCGCGGACAGGGGGGGCGAGCAGTACTTC. This codes for CASTADRGGEQYF.

In its sample, this clonotype was seen many times. The chain links TRBV6-2 or TRBV6-3 to TRBJ1-2, with D perhaps matching TRBD1 (5 bases). The CDR3 totals 11 residues. Between the trimmed V and J ends, which lost 8 bases and 6 bases, there was a span of 10 bases. Per germline, CDR1 MNHEY and CDR2 SVGEGT. In nucleotides, the CDR3 is TGTGCCAGCGGGCAGGGTGATGGCTACACCTTC. This gives the protein CASGQGDGYTF.

Details on this clonotype: A read error may be the cause here, since a much bigger clone is one base away. J is TRBJ2-2 and V is TRBV2; TRBD2 is a possible D gene (5 bases). Per the germline V gene, CDR1 is SNHLY and CDR2 is FYNNEI. The CDR3 loop spans 15 amino acids. Deletions cut 8 bases from V and 6 bases from J, with 19 bases between. CDR3 bases: TGTGCCAGCTTCATCCGAGGGAGAGGTGCCGGGGAGCTGTTTTTT. Amino acid sequence: CASFIRGRGAGELFF.

Comments on this clonotype: Its ends do not fully match the called genes, so a read error is possible. V and J are TRBV7-2 and TRBJ2-7; either TRBD1 or TRBD2 may fit D (5 bases each). The CDR3 extends over 15 amino acids. Germline V gene sequence: CDR1 SGHTA, CDR2 FQGNSA. The CDR3 protein is CASSPHGTSLHEQYF. CDR3 nucleotide sequence: TGCGCCAGCAGCCCCCACGGGACCAGCCTCCACGAGCAGTACTTC.

As for this clonotype: This clone may be a read error of a much larger clone one base away. The chain uses TRBV10-3 and TRBJ2-7; 7 bases are shared with TRBD1. CDR3 length: 16 amino acids. Trimming cost V 6 bases and J 1 base; bases outside gene matches: 12. The germline gives CDR1 ENHRY, CDR2 SYGVKD. The CDR3 sequence is CAIRMTRTGPSYEQYF. The CDR3 nucleotides are TGTGCCATCAGGATGACACGGACAGGCCCATCCTACGAGCAGTACTTC.